The 13 T cell receptor delta chains below all came from one sample that was sequenced in a study of gamma-delta T cells after stem cell transplantation. With CATT, TCRdb re-called clones from the RT-PCR reads. The repertoire holds 1,500 to 2,000 delta-chain clones, with around 50% as singletons. Sequencing used gamma-delta T cells. The source is a human donor. It is not recorded whose cells these are; they may come from a transplant donor.

The chain employs TRDV2 and TRDJ1; no clear D gene. Trimming shortened V by 0 bases and J by 1 base, and 14 bases separated the two germline ends. This CDR3 region has 16 residues. Germline-derived CDR1 and CDR2 are GEAIGNYY and EKD. The CDR3 nucleotides read TGTGCCTGTGACACCGTGATGTCTACGGCCACCGATAAACTCATCTTT. This translates into CACDTVMSTATDKLIF.

The chain joins TRDV2 to TRDJ1, with 8 positions matching TRDD3. Unmatched junction bases numbered 17, after V lost 3 bases and J lost 0 bases. The CDR3 extends over 19 amino acids. The germline CDR1 and CDR2 sequences are GEAIGNYY and EKD. CDR3 DNA sequence: TGTGCCTGTGACCCCACGACACATAGGGGGGATAAGTACACCGATAAACTCATCTTT. Translation: CACDPTTHRGDKYTDKLIF.

The CDR3 region is CACDTGSGSSWDTRQMFF. The CDR3 DNA reads TGTGCCTGTGACACCGGATCCGGATCCTCCTGGGACACCCGACAGATGTTTTTC. The V gene is TRDV2, the J gene TRDJ3; no clear D gene. V lost 0 bases and J lost 0, with 11 bases in between. Looked up from germline, CDR1 is GEAIGNYY and CDR2 is EKD. The CDR3 runs to 18 residues.

The chain has TRDV1 and TRDJ1, with 11 bases aligning to TRDD3. The CDR3 has 22 residues. Germline CDR1 is TSWWSYY and CDR2 is QGS. The V and J ends lost 2 bases and 2 bases, in that order; junction bases with no gene match: 22. CDR3 sequence (DNA): TGTGCTCTTGGGGAAAATACTCCCCCGGTTGACTGGGGGATAAAGGTTACCGATAAACTCATCTTT. This sequence encodes CALGENTPPVDWGIKVTDKLIF.

The rearrangement uses TRDV2 and TRDJ1, with D maybe TRDD3 (5 bases). This CDR3 comprises 15 residues. Germline CDR1 GEAIGNYY, CDR2 EKD. With 0 bases removed from V and 0 bases from J, the gap between germline ends came to 10 bases. CDR3 in amino acids: CACDTLGTNTDKLIF. CDR3 in DNA: TGTGCCTGTGACACCCTGGGCACCAACACCGATAAACTCATCTTT.

This clone was counted once. One base separates it from a far larger clone, so it is likely a read error. The chain combines TRDV2 with TRDJ3, with 13 bases lining up with TRDD3. The V gene's germline CDR1 is GEAIGNYY and CDR2 EKD. The CDR3 runs 20 residues. CDR3 residues: CACGTVLGDTSSWDTRQMFF. Written as DNA, the CDR3 is TGTGCCTGTGGCACCGTACTGGGGGATACGAGCTCCTGGGACACCCGACAGATGTTTTTC.

The V and J genes are TRDV2 and TRDJ1, with TRDD3 matching 7 bases. With V trimmed by 3 bases and J by 0 bases, 9 bases remained unmatched. The germline V gene has CDR1 GEAIGNYY and CDR2 EKD. This CDR3 contains 16 residues. CDR3 nucleotide sequence: TGTGCCTGTGACCGGGTGGGGGAAGTGTACACCGATAAACTCATCTTT. Its translation is CACDRVGEVYTDKLIF.

Concerning this clone: A far larger clone is one nucleotide away, so this likely arose from a read error. V is TRDV2 and J is TRDJ1; TRDD3 matches at 8 bases. CDR1 is GEAIGNYY and CDR2 is EKD in the germline V gene. The CDR3 spans 16 residues. Here the CDR3 reads CACGTVGGSSPDKLIF. The CDR3 bases are TGTGCCTGTGGCACCGTTGGGGGATCCTCTCCCGATAAACTCATCTTT.

The chain joins TRDV2 to TRDJ1, with 10 bases fitting TRDD3. Germline CDR1 is GEAIGNYY and CDR2 is EKD. V gave up 0 bases and J gave up 0 bases; unmatched junction bases: 12. The CDR3 loop spans 19 amino acids. The DNA for the CDR3 is TGTGCCTGTGACACCGTCCCTAACTGGGGGATGAGGAACACCGATAAACTCATCTTT. As protein: CACDTVPNWGMRNTDKLIF.

This clone was observed a few times. The chain has TRDV2 and TRDJ1; 9 bases are a match to TRDD3. CDR1 GEAIGNYY and CDR2 EKD come from the germline V gene. The junction had 19 bases not matched to a gene; V was cut back by 2 bases and J by 10 bases. The CDR3 length is 17 residues. The chain's CDR3 is CACDSLTGGPPPGGLIF. The CDR3 bases are TGTGCCTGTGACAGCCTTACTGGGGGACCCCCCCCGGGTGGACTCATCTTT.

This clone came up a few times. CDR3 nucleotides: TGTGCCTGTGACCCGCTACTGGGGGATACCGACACCGATAAACTCATCTTT. Its protein product is CACDPLLGDTDTDKLIF. V and J are TRDV2 and TRDJ1; TRDD3 agrees at 12 bases. The CDR3 covers 17 residues. The germline V gene encodes CDR1 GEAIGNYY and CDR2 EKD. The V and J ends lost 3 bases and 0 bases, in that order; junction bases with no gene match: 7.

Note on this clone: A read error is possible here, since a much larger clone lies one base away. V gene TRDV2 combines with J gene TRDJ1; D ambiguous. The V gene's germline CDR1 is GEAIGNYY and CDR2 EKD. This CDR3 has 14 amino acids. The CDR3 reads CACDTVSSLDILIF. CDR3 DNA sequence: TGTGCCTGTGACACCGTATCCAGCCTAGATATACTCATCTTT.

Comment on this clone: Only one base separates this from a far larger clonotype, so it likely reflects a read error. This chain joins TRDV2 and TRDJ1; 10 positions agree with TRDD3. After removal of 5 bases from V and 0 bases from J, the junction contained 14 bases not matched to a gene. Germline-derived CDR1 and CDR2 are GEAIGNYY and EKD. CDR3 size: 18 residues. CDR3 coding DNA: TGTGCCTGTGCCAGACTGGGGGATGTCGGGGGGTACACCGATAAACTCATCTTT. This gives the protein CACARLGDVGGYTDKLIF.